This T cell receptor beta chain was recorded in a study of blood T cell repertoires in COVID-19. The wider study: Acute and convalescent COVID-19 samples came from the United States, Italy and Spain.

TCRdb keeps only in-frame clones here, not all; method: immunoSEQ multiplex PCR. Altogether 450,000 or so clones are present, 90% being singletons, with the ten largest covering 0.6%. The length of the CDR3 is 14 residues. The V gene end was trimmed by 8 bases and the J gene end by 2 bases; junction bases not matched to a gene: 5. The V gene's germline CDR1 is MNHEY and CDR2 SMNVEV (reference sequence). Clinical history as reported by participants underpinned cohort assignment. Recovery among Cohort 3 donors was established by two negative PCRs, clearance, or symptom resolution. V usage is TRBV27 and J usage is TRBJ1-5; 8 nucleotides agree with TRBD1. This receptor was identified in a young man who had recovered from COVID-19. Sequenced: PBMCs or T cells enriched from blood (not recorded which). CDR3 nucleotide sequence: TGTGCCAGCGGACAGGGAAACGGCAATCAGCCCCAGCATTTT. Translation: CASGQGNGNQPQHF.